Sequencing of this T cell receptor beta chain was carried out in a study of CD4 and CD8 cells across lung adenocarcinoma regions. The ends lost 6 bases at V and 4 bases at J; junction bases unmatched: 9. The CDR3 totals 15 residues. In germline, CDR1 is MNHEY, CDR2 SVGAGI. TCRdb itself ran the PCR reads through MiXCR, one entry per CDR3 protein. The profile shows some 10,000 distinct CDR3 sequences, 59% of them singletons. Donors had localized lung adenocarcinoma, a non-small cell lung cancer. Sequenced material: CD8+ T cells from the margin of a lung tumor. The TCR sequence derives from a male donor with lung adenocarcinoma. The CD4 and CD8 labels of this study may be unreliable. The gene calls are TRBV6-5 and TRBJ2-3; 8 bases align to TRBD2. The CDR3 protein is CASRYSGKGSDTQYF. CDR3 nucleotide sequence: TGTGCCAGCAGATATAGCGGGAAGGGGTCAGATACGCAGTATTTT.